What follows are 8 T cell receptor beta chains derived from one specimen sequenced in a study of shared clonotypes between healthy human individuals. Data came from immunoSEQ multiplex PCR; TCRdb stores just in-frame clones and leaves some out. The profile shows some 1 million clones, roughly 80% of them singletons. Material for sequencing was memory CD4+ T cells sorted from blood. As for subset: CD45RA-negative fraction. The source of these receptors is a man between 18 and 35 years old in good health.

The V and J genes are TRBV10-3 and TRBJ2-1; 12 bases map to TRBD2. With V trimmed by 5 bases and J by 7 bases, 9 bases remained unmatched. This CDR3 region has 16 residues. CDR1 is ENHRY, CDR2 SYGVKD, per germline. The CDR3 here is CAISPEPSGGANEQFF. In DNA, the CDR3 is TGTGCCATCAGTCCAGAGCCTAGCGGGGGGGCAAATGAGCAGTTCTTC.

This clone appeared a few times. Additional DNA sequences in this sample encode the identical CDR3. The V and J genes are TRBV5-1 and TRBJ2-3; a weak D match, TRBD2 (5 bases). The CDR3 has 13 residues. Germline CDR1 is SGHRS and CDR2 is YFSETQ. V lost 0 bases and J 4 bases, leaving 6 bases between the germline ends. The DNA for the CDR3 is TGCGCCAGCAGCTTGGCCGGGGCAGATACGCAGTATTTT. Translating gives CASSLAGADTQYF.

On this clone: A much larger clonotype is one base distant, so this may be a read error. The gene calls are TRBV6-6 and TRBJ2-2; D not resolved. Germline V lookup: CDR1 MNHNY, CDR2 SVGAGI (reference sequence). The CDR3 totals 13 residues. The V gene lost 0 bases and the J gene lost 1 base, with 0 bases spanning the gap. The chain's CDR3 is CASSYSNTGELFF. CDR3 sequence (DNA): TGTGCCAGCAGTTACTCGAACACCGGGGAGCTGTTTTTT.

Worth noting for this clone: The same CDR3 is also encoded by other DNA sequences in this sample. The J gene is TRBJ1-2, the V gene TRBV7-9, with 7 bases aligning to TRBD1. Germline V gene sequence: CDR1 SEHNR, CDR2 FQNEAQ (reference sequence). The CDR3 is 15 amino acids. The junction had 9 bases not matched to a gene; V was cut back by 5 bases and J by 3 bases. The CDR3 DNA is TGTGCCAGCAGCACGTGGGCAGGGGGTGACTATGGCTACACCTTC. Its protein is CASSTWAGGDYGYTF. Drawing the rest from reference TRBV7-9 and TRBJ1-2, the complete variable domain is DTGVSQNPRHKITKRGQNVTFRCDPISEHNRLYWYRQTLGQGPEFLTYFQNEAQLEKSRLLSDRFSAERPKGSFSTLEIQRTEQGDSAMYLCASSTWAGGDYGYTFGSGTRLTVV.

This clone was found a few times. This sequence joins TRBV28 and TRBJ1-1; no firm D call. The germline V gene has CDR1 MDHEN and CDR2 SYDVKM. The CDR3 consists of 14 residues. The ends were cut back, 5 bases at V and 2 bases at J, with 12 bases in the middle. CDR3 loop: CASSPDGVNTEAFF. The CDR3, as DNA: TGTGCCAGCAGTCCCGACGGGGTTAACACTGAAGCTTTCTTT.

The rearrangement links TRBV7-2 to TRBJ2-7, with TRBD1 matching 9 bases. Trimming cost V 1 base and J 0 bases; bases outside gene matches: 1. Germline V CDR1 and CDR2: SGHTA, FQGNSA. This CDR3 contains 15 residues. The CDR3 loop is CASSLGQGVSYEQYF. As DNA, the CDR3 is TGTGCCAGCAGCTTAGGACAGGGGGTCTCCTACGAGCAGTACTTC.

The chain employs TRBV5-1 and TRBJ2-1, with 12 bases fitting TRBD1. J gave up 0 bases and V 3 bases, and 7 bases lay outside the gene matches. CDR1 and CDR2 from the germline V gene are SGHRS and YFSETQ. The CDR3 length is 18 residues. CDR3 sequence reads: CASSSGTGGGSSYNEQFF. For the CDR3, the DNA is TGCGCCAGCAGCTCCGGGACAGGGGGCGGGAGCTCCTACAATGAGCAGTTCTTC.

This clone appeared a few times. The chain has TRBV7-9 and TRBJ2-3; D call uncertain. Trimming left V 5 bases short and J 12 bases short, with 12 bases between. The CDR3 length is 11 residues. Germline CDR1 SEHNR, CDR2 FQNEAQ (reference sequence). The CDR3 sequence is CASSPNSKQYF. CDR3 nucleotide sequence: TGTGCCAGCAGCCCCAATAGCAAACAGTATTTT.